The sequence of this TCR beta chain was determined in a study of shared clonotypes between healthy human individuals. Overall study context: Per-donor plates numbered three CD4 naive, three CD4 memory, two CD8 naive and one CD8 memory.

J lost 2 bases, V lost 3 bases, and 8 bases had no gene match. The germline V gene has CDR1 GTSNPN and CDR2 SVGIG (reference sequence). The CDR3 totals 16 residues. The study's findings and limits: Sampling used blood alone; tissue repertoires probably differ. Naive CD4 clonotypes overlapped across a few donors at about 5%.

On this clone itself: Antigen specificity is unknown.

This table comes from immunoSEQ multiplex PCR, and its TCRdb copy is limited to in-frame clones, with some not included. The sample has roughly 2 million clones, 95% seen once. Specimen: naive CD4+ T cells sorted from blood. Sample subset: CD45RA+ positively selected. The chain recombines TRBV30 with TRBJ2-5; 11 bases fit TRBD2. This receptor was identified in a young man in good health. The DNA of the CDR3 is TGTGCCTGGAGCGGGACTAGCGGTACCTTTCAAGAGACCCAGTACTTC. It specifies CAWSGTSGTFQETQYF.